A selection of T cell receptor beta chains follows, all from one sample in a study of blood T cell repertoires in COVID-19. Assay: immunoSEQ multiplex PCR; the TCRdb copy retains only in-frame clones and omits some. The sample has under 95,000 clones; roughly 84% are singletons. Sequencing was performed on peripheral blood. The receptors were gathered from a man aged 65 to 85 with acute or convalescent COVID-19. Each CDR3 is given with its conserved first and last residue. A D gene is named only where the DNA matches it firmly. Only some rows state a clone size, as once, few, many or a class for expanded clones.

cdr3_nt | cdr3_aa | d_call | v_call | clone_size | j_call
TGTGCCAGCAGCCAAGAAGGGAGCGGCCCAGATACGCAGTATTTT | CASSQEGSGPDTQYF | . | TRBV3-1/TRBV3-2 | . | TRBJ2-3
TGCGCCAGCAGCAGGACAGGTCCCTACGAGCAGTACTTC | CASSRTGPYEQYF | TRBD1 | TRBV5-1 | . | TRBJ2-7
TGTGCCAGCATTTTTGACAGGTACTCCCACGAGCAGTACTTC | CASIFDRYSHEQYF | . | TRBV6-5 | . | TRBJ2-7
TGTGCCAGCAGTGATAGAAGCACTGAAGCTTTCTTT | CASSDRSTEAFF | . | TRBV2 | . | TRBJ1-1
TGTGCCAGCAGTTTCGTGGGGGGAAATGAGCAGTTCTTC | CASSFVGGNEQFF | . | TRBV12-3/TRBV12-4 | . | TRBJ2-1
TGTGCCAGTAATGAGAGGGACAGGCACACTGAAGCTTTCTTT | CASNERDRHTEAFF | TRBD1 | TRBV19 | . | TRBJ1-1
TGTGCCAGCTCCTTTAATCGGGGGAATGAGCAGTTCTTC | CASSFNRGNEQFF | . | TRBV18 | once | TRBJ2-1
TGTGCCACCAGCACCGGCGGGGGGCTAAAGGAAAAACTGTTTTTT | CATSTGGGLKEKLFF | . | TRBV15 | . | TRBJ1-4
TGTGCCAGCAGCCCGGGCGGGACGCCGGCCGGGGAGCAGTTCTTC | CASSPGGTPAGEQFF | . | TRBV11-3 | few | TRBJ2-1
TGTGCCAGCAGCCGGACAGCTTATAATTCACCCCTCCACTTT | CASSRTAYNSPLHF | . | TRBV3-1/TRBV3-2 | . | TRBJ1-6
TGTGCCACAAGGGACAGTAGTCGCTCTGGAAACACCATATATTTT | CATRDSSRSGNTIYF | TRBD1 | TRBV10-3 | once | TRBJ1-3
TGTGCCAGCAGTGACAGGGGGACCAAAAACATTCAGTACTTC | CASSDRGTKNIQYF | TRBD1 | TRBV25-1 | . | TRBJ2-4
TGTGCCAGTAGTACCCCAACAGGAACTGGAAACACCATATATTTT | CASSTPTGTGNTIYF | . | TRBV19 | . | TRBJ1-3
TGTGCCAGCAGTTTGCCCCGGGACAGGGCCTCACCCCTCCACTTT | CASSLPRDRASPLHF | TRBD1 | TRBV27 | . | TRBJ1-6
TGTGCCAGTAGTATGGCAGAACAAGAGACCCAGTACTTC | CASSMAEQETQYF | . | TRBV19 | . | TRBJ2-5
TGTGCCAGTAGTAGTATACAGGACAGCATACATTGCCACGAGCAGTACTTC | CASSSIQDSIHCHEQYF | . | TRBV19 | . | TRBJ2-7
TGTGCCAGCAGTTTCGAACAGCGCACAGATACGCAGTATTTT | CASSFEQRTDTQYF | . | TRBV28 | . | TRBJ2-3
TGTGCCAGCAGCCAAGAGGGGACAAGATCCAATGAGCAGTTCTTC | CASSQEGTRSNEQFF | . | TRBV3-1/TRBV3-2 | . | TRBJ2-1
TGTGCCAGCAGCTCACAGGGGGCGACTAATGAAAAACTGTTTTTT | CASSSQGATNEKLFF | TRBD1 | TRBV5-4 | . | TRBJ1-4
TGTGCCAGCAGCTGGGACAGGGCCTACTTGAACACTGAAGCTTTCTTT | CASSWDRAYLNTEAFF | TRBD1 | TRBV5-6 | . | TRBJ1-1
TGCGCCAGCGGTACTCATAATTCACCCCTCCACTTT | CASGTHNSPLHF | . | TRBV4-1 | . | TRBJ1-6
TGTGCCAGCAGCTTAGAAAGAGTTACAGGGTCTGTACTCGATACGCAGTATTTT | CASSLERVTGSVLDTQYF | . | TRBV7-3 | once | TRBJ2-3
TGCGCCAGCAGTGAGAGGGAGTACACTGAAGCTTTCTTT | CASSEREYTEAFF | . | TRBV10-2 | . | TRBJ1-1
TGCAGTGCTAGTAGCGGGAGGGGTTCACCCCTCCACTTT | CSASSGRGSPLHF | . | TRBV20-1 | . | TRBJ1-6
TGCGCCAGCGGACAGGGAGGGGAGACCCAGTACTTC | CASGQGGETQYF | . | TRBV23-1 | . | TRBJ2-5
TGTGCCAGCAGCTCCGGGACAGATTACAATGAGCAGTTCTTC | CASSSGTDYNEQFF | TRBD1 | TRBV11-1 | once | TRBJ2-1
TGCGCCAGCAGCCTGGGACAGGACAATGAGCAGTTCTTC | CASSLGQDNEQFF | TRBD1 | TRBV5-1 | . | TRBJ2-1